Listed below are T cell receptor beta chains from one sample, sequenced in a study of blood T cell repertoires in COVID-19. Only in-frame clones appear in the TCRdb table, and some are missing; sequencing was by immunoSEQ multiplex PCR. The data show about 250,000 clones, 65% to 90% seen once. Material: PBMCs or T cells enriched from blood (not recorded which). The receptors originated from a woman in her forties or fifties with acute COVID-19. Each CDR3 is given with its conserved first and last residue. A D gene is named only where the DNA matches it firmly. The listing skips clone size in some rows; elsewhere it reads once, few, many or a size class.

-	TRBV19	TRBJ1-1	-	CASSPGGFTEAFF	TGTGCCAGTTCCCCCGGGGGGTTCACTGAAGCTTTCTTT
-	TRBV30	TRBJ1-5	-	CAWSVGALQPQHF	TGTGCCTGGAGTGTTGGGGCCCTGCAGCCCCAGCATTTT
once	TRBV19	TRBJ1-2	-	CASTNPGGYGYTF	TGTGCCAGTACCAATCCGGGGGGCTATGGCTACACCTTC
-	TRBV4-1	TRBJ2-1	TRBD1	CASSQDPGGSEQFF	TGCGCCAGCAGCCAAGACCCAGGGGGTAGTGAGCAGTTCTTC
-	TRBV7-3	TRBJ2-2	-	CASSLIGRGNTGELFF	TGTGCCAGCAGCTTAATTGGCCGGGGGAACACCGGGGAGCTGTTTTTT
-	TRBV6-5	TRBJ1-2	TRBD1	CASRTGGGYTF	TGTGCCAGCAGGACAGGGGGCGGCTACACCTTC
few	TRBV27	TRBJ1-1	-	CASSFSRGVNTEAFF	TGTGCCAGCAGTTTTTCGCGGGGCGTGAACACTGAAGCTTTCTTT
-	TRBV10-3	TRBJ2-7	TRBD1	CAIRPTGAYEQYF	TGTGCCATCAGGCCGACAGGGGCCTACGAGCAGTACTTC
-	TRBV30	TRBJ1-1	-	CAWRRGTTNTEAFF	TGTGCCTGGAGGAGGGGGACAACGAACACTGAAGCTTTCTTT
few	TRBV12-5	TRBJ2-1	TRBD2	CASGLQRGGYYNEQFF	TGTGCTAGTGGTTTACAGCGGGGGGGCTACTACAATGAGCAGTTCTTC
-	TRBV19	TRBJ2-3	TRBD1	CASTRQGARGDTQYF	TGTGCCAGTACCCGTCAGGGGGCGCGAGGGGATACGCAGTATTTT
-	TRBV5-1	TRBJ1-5	TRBD1	CASSSGQGGDQPQHF	TGCGCCAGCAGCTCCGGACAGGGGGGGGATCAGCCCCAGCATTTT
-	TRBV9	TRBJ1-6	-	CASSPRNDRMTYNSPLHF	TGTGCCAGCAGCCCCAGAAATGACAGGATGACCTATAATTCACCCCTCCACTTT
-	TRBV2	TRBJ2-2	TRBD2	CASTMASGNTGELFF	TGTGCCAGCACGATGGCTAGCGGAAACACCGGGGAGCTGTTTTTT
-	TRBV10-1	TRBJ2-1	TRBD2	CASSEGLAGEQFF	TGCGCCAGCAGTGAGGGACTAGCGGGAGAGCAGTTCTTC
-	TRBV4-3	TRBJ1-2	TRBD1	CASSRNRDSGSGYTF	TGCGCCAGCAGCCGGAACCGGGACAGTGGGTCTGGCTACACCTTC
-	TRBV2	TRBJ1-1	TRBD1	CASTLDRGNTEAFF	TGTGCCAGCACCCTAGACAGGGGGAACACTGAAGCTTTCTTT
-	TRBV10-1	TRBJ2-1	TRBD2	CASSDSGTSAYNEQFF	TGCGCCAGCAGTGATTCCGGGACTAGCGCCTACAATGAGCAGTTCTTC
-	TRBV14	TRBJ2-3	-	CASSPGGSTDTQYF	TGTGCCAGCAGCCCCGGCGGTAGCACAGATACGCAGTATTTT
-	TRBV7-2	TRBJ2-1	TRBD2	CASSELAGGPYEQFF	TGTGCCAGCAGCGAACTAGCGGGGGGGCCCTATGAGCAGTTCTTC
-	TRBV7-9	TRBJ2-3	TRBD2	CASRGGSTDTQYF	TGTGCCAGCAGGGGGGGGAGCACAGATACGCAGTATTTT
-	TRBV5-1	TRBJ2-1	TRBD2	CASSLNGGAESYNEQFF	TGCGCCAGCAGCTTGAACGGGGGGGCCGAGTCCTACAATGAGCAGTTCTTC
-	TRBV6-1	TRBJ1-5	-	CASSESGFSNQPQHF	TGTGCCAGCAGTGAATCGGGGTTTAGCAATCAGCCCCAGCATTTT
-	TRBV7-2	TRBJ1-3	TRBD1	CASSSPRQGSGNTIYF	TGTGCCAGCAGCTCTCCCCGACAGGGATCGGGAAACACCATATATTTT
once	TRBV3-1/TRBV3-2	TRBJ1-2	-	CASSPFVENGYTF	TGTGCCAGCAGCCCCTTCGTGGAGAATGGCTACACCTTC
-	TRBV19	TRBJ2-5	TRBD1	CASSTLPGQGYQETQYF	TGTGCCAGTAGTACCCTCCCGGGACAGGGGTACCAAGAGACCCAGTACTTC
-	TRBV27	TRBJ2-7	TRBD2	CASRPPGLGYEQYF	TGTGCCAGCAGACCACCGGGACTAGGTTACGAGCAGTACTTC
-	TRBV4-3	TRBJ2-1	TRBD2	CASSQGFSGGGEQFF	TGCGCCAGTAGCCAAGGTTTCAGCGGGGGAGGGGAGCAGTTCTTC
-	TRBV30	TRBJ1-1	TRBD1	CAWSVKGATSYTEAFF	TGTGCCTGGAGTGTTAAGGGGGCTACTTCGTACACTGAAGCTTTCTTT
-	TRBV21-1	TRBJ1-1	-	CASSTRAQGCDTEAFF	TGTGCCAGCAGCACCCGAGCACAGGGATGTGACACTGAAGCTTTCTTT
-	TRBV19	TRBJ1-4	-	CASSMQGLGEEKLFF	TGTGCCAGTAGTATGCAGGGCCTGGGTGAGGAAAAACTGTTTTTT
-	TRBV14	TRBJ2-6	-	CASSPQPSGANVLTF	TGTGCCAGCAGCCCACAGCCCTCTGGGGCCAACGTCCTGACTTTC
-	TRBV7-9	TRBJ1-1	-	CASSFLTGGMNTEAFF	TGTGCCAGCAGCTTCCTGACAGGAGGCATGAACACTGAAGCTTTCTTT
many	TRBV5-1	TRBJ1-5	-	CASSLAGGLGQPQHF	TGCGCCAGCAGCTTGGCCGGGGGTCTTGGACAGCCCCAGCATTTT
-	TRBV14	TRBJ2-6	TRBD1	CASSHRTGAGANVLTF	TGTGCCAGCAGCCACAGAACAGGGGCTGGGGCCAACGTCCTGACTTTC